This entry features one T cell receptor beta chain sequence. As yet, its antigen is unknown. This entry comes from a study of T cells in Graves' hyperthyroidism and ophthalmopathy. CDR3 length: 15 amino acids. Trimming cost V 0 bases and J 8 bases; bases outside gene matches: 9. The germline gives CDR1 KGHSH, CDR2 LQKENI. Findings of the study overall: Expanded thyroid clonotypes (above 0.001) were mostly also found in blood. A model of 13 V-J features distinguished ophthalmopathy from stable hyperthyroidism. The model predicted ophthalmopathy a median 6.5 months before onset.

Template material for amplifying TCR beta CDR3 regions consisted of RNA transcripts. First-round RT-PCR with HTBI primers amplified the TCR CDR3 region. TCRdb used MiXCR to reprocess the multiplex PCR reads, holding one entry per CDR3 protein. The sample contains 340,000 or so distinct CDR3 sequences, approximately 17% of which appear only once. Fresh peripheral blood, around 9.3 ml of it, supplied the PBMCs. Input material: blood. This rearrangement joins TRBV18 to TRBJ2-5, with 7 bases aligning to TRBD2. The receptor's source is a man aged 25-45 years with Graves' hyperthyroidism. The CDR3 sequence is CASSPPSSGWGTQYF. For the CDR3, the DNA is TGTGCCAGCTCACCACCGTCTAGCGGATGGGGAACCCAGTACTTC. Supplemented by reference TRBV18 and TRBJ2-5, the full variable domain reads NAGVMQNPRHLVRRRGQEARLRCSPMKGHSHVYWYRQLPEEGLKFMVYLQKENIIDESGMPKERFSAEFPKEGPSILRIQQVVRGDSAAYFCASSPPSSGWGTQYFGPGTRLLVL.